This TCR beta chain emerged from a study of cytomegalovirus exposure and HLA in healthy donors. PCR amplification relied on 60 Vbeta primers (plus 13 Jbeta primers). The method was immunoSEQ multiplex PCR; TCRdb's version includes in-frame clones alone and lacks a portion of them. The table lists over 100,000 clones, 55% to 80% of them singletons, with about 4.4% in the top ten. Sample: PBMCs. This receptor was taken from a human donor in good health.

The CDR3 DNA sequence: TGTGCCTGGAGTGGTTTACTTGGGACTAACGGAAAGGGTGATACGCAGTATTTT. This gives the protein CAWSGLLGTNGKGDTQYF. The genes are TRBV30 and TRBJ2-3; 7 nucleotides line up with TRBD2. Trimming took 1 base from V and 6 from J; bases not matched to a gene: 19. CDR3 length equals 18 residues. Germline V gene lookup returns CDR1 GTSNPN and CDR2 SVGIG (reference sequence).